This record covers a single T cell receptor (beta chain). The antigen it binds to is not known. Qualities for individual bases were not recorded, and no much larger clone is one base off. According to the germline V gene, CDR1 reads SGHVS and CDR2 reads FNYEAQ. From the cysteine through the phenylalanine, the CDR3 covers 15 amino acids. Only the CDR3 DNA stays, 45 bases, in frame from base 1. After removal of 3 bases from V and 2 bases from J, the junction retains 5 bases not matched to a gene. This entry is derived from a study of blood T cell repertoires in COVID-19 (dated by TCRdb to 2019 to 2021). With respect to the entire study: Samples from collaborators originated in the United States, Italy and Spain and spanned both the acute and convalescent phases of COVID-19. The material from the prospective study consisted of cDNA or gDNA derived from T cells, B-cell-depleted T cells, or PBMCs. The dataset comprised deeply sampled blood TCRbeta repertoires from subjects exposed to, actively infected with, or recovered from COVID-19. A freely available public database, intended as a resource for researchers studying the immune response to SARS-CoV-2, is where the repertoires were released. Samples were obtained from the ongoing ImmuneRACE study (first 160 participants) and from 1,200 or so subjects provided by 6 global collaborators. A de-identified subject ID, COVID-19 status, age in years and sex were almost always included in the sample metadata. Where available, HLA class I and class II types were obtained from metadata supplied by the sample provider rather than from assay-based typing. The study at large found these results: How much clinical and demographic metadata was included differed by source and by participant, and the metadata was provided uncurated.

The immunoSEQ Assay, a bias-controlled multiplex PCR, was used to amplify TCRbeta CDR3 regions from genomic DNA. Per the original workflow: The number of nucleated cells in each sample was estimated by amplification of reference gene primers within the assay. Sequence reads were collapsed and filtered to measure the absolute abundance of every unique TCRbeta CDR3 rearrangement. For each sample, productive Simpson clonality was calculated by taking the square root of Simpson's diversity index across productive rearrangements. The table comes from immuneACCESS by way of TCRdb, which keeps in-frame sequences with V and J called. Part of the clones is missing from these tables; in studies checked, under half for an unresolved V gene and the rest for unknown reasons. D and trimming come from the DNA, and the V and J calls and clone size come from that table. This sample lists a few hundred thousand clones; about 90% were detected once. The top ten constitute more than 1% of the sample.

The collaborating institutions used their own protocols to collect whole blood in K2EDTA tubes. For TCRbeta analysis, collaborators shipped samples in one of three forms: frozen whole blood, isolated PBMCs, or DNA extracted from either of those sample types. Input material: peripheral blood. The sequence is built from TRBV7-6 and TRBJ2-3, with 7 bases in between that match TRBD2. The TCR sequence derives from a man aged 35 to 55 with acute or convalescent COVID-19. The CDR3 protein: CASSFVGGDTDTQYF. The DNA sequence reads TGTGCCAGCAGCTTCGTTGGGGGGGACACAGATACGCAGTATTTT.